Below are 21 T cell receptor beta chains sequenced from a single sample in a study of long-term antiretroviral therapy in people with HIV. A v3.0 immunoSEQ assay was performed at survey level. Sequencing was performed with immunoSEQ multiplex PCR; in TCRdb, only in-frame clones are kept and a portion is missing. The sample shows about 28,000 clones, 70% to 90% of them seen only once. The sequenced sample was unsorted PBMCs, obtained 1.8 years after starting antiretroviral therapy. The receptors originated from a woman younger than 30 with HIV.

The rearrangement joins TRBV7-3 to TRBJ1-2; 7 bases fit TRBD1. CDR3 size: 15 residues. Germline CDR1 and CDR2: SGHTA and FQGTGA. Unmatched junction bases numbered 7, after V lost 1 base and J lost 5 bases. The CDR3 DNA reads TGTGCCAGCAGCTTAAGGGCAGGGGGTCCTTATGGCTACACCTTC. It specifies CASSLRAGGPYGYTF.

V is TRBV9 and J is TRBJ2-2; D remains unclear. Germline V CDR1 and CDR2: SGDLS, YYNGEE. CDR3 length: 16 residues. The ends were cut back, 4 bases at V and 8 bases at J, with 21 bases in the middle. The CDR3 DNA reads as TGTGCCAGCAGCCCATCCCCCTGGCCTGCTAGGGGGGAGCTGTTTTTT. Its translation is CASSPSPWPARGELFF. Complete variable domain (other parts from reference TRBV9 and TRBJ2-2): DSGVTQTPKHLITATGQRVTLRCSPRSGDLSVYWYQQSLDQGLQFLIQYYNGEERAKGNILERFSAQQFPDLHSELNLSSLELGDSALYFCASSPSPWPARGELFFGEGSRLTVL.

The chain has TRBV5-1 and TRBJ2-2; TRBD1 matches 10 bases. Germline CDR1 reads SGHRS; CDR2 reads YFSETQ. CDR3 length: 15 residues. J gave up 4 bases and V 1 base, and 1 base lay outside the gene matches. The CDR3 coding sequence is TGCGCCAGCAGCTTGCGGGACAGGGGCACCGGGGAGCTGTTTTTT. Translating it yields CASSLRDRGTGELFF.

A few counts support this clone. The chain recombines TRBV7-9 with TRBJ2-7; D unresolved. CDR3 length: 12 amino acids. Trimming cost V 3 bases and J 1 base, with 4 bases left between them. Germline V gives CDR1 SEHNR, CDR2 FQNEAQ (reference sequence). The chain's CDR3 is CASSFLSYEQYF. The CDR3 nucleotides read TGTGCCAGCAGCTTTTTGTCCTACGAGCAGTACTTC.

The chain links TRBV7-2 to TRBJ1-2, with 7 bases matching TRBD1. CDR1 is SGHTA and CDR2 is FQGNSA in the germline V gene. The CDR3 totals 15 residues. V gave up 1 base and J gave up 0 bases; unmatched junction bases: 2. As DNA, the CDR3 is TGTGCCAGCAGCTTAGGACAGGGCGCTAACTATGGCTACACCTTC. Encoded protein: CASSLGQGANYGYTF. The whole variable domain, filled in from reference TRBV7-2 and TRBJ1-2, reads GAGVSQSPSNKVTEKGKDVELRCDPISGHTALYWYRQSLGQGLEFLIYFQGNSAPDKSGLPSDRFSAERTGGSVSTLTIQRTQQEDSAVYLCASSLGQGANYGYTFGSGTRLTVV.

This sequence joins TRBV11-3 and TRBJ2-2; 8 nucleotides align to TRBD1. Losses at the gene ends were 3 bases for V and 0 bases for J; bases not matched to a gene: 0. The CDR3 contains 15 residues. Germline CDR1 SGHNT, CDR2 YENEEA. CDR3 nucleotides: TGTGCCAGCAGCTTGGGACAGGCGAACACCGGGGAGCTGTTTTTT. Protein product: CASSLGQANTGELFF.

This rearrangement joins TRBV10-3 to TRBJ2-2; 9 bases are shared with TRBD2. CDR1 is ENHRY and CDR2 is SYGVKD in the germline V gene. V shed 3 bases and J 3 bases; nucleotides not matched to a gene: 8. CDR3 length: 17 amino acids. The CDR3 loop reads CAISEVVAGEYTGELFF. CDR3 coding DNA: TGTGCCATCAGTGAAGTGGTAGCGGGAGAGTACACCGGGGAGCTGTTTTTT.

This chain links TRBV5-1 with TRBJ2-1; the D is unclear. Trimming cost V 6 bases and J 3 bases, with 16 bases left between them. The CDR3 is made up of 15 amino acids. Germline-derived CDR1 and CDR2 are SGHRS and YFSETQ. The CDR3 nucleotides are TGCGCCAGCATGGTGGACGGTACGATCTACAATGAGCAGTTCTTC. Residues: CASMVDGTIYNEQFF.

In this sample, this clone turned up once. CDR3 in amino acids: CASSLNNRVGDDTQYF. CDR3 DNA sequence: TGTGCCAGCAGCCTGAATAACAGGGTTGGAGACGATACGCAGTATTTT. The rearrangement joins TRBV2 to TRBJ2-3; maybe TRBD1 (6 bases). V lost 6 bases and J lost 6, with 22 bases in between. The CDR3 covers 16 residues. Germline loops: CDR1 SNHLY, CDR2 FYNNEI.

The rearrangement uses TRBV28 and TRBJ2-7, with a weak D call TRBD2 (6 bases). V was cut by 5 bases and J by 1 base, with 9 bases left in between. This CDR3 is 13 amino acids long. Germline V gene lookup returns CDR1 MDHEN and CDR2 SYDVKM. The CDR3 nucleotides are TGTGCCAGCAGTCATAGCGGTTCCTACGAGCAGTACTTC. Amino acids: CASSHSGSYEQYF.

The CDR3 DNA sequence: TGTGCCAGCTCACCACCGAGGCCTAATGAAAAACTGTTTTTT. It is translated as CASSPPRPNEKLFF. The chain couples TRBV18 to TRBJ1-4; D ambiguous. With 0 bases removed from V and 3 bases from J, the gap between germline ends came to 5 bases. The germline CDR1 and CDR2 sequences are KGHSH and LQKENI. The CDR3 has 14 residues.

The rearrangement links TRBV29-1 to TRBJ2-2; D unclear. The ends were cut back, 6 bases at V and 4 bases at J, with 9 bases in the middle. Germline CDR1 reads SQVTM; CDR2 reads ANQGSEA. This CDR3 is built from 12 residues. The CDR3 nucleotides are TGCAGCGTGGAACGAACCACCGGGGAGCTGTTTTTT. Amino acid sequence: CSVERTTGELFF.

The chain combines TRBV28 with TRBJ2-7; 9 bases are a match to TRBD1. V dropped 4 bases and J dropped 2; count of bases not matched to a gene: 3. CDR1 and CDR2 (germline): MDHEN, SYDVKM. CDR3 length: 14 residues. CDR3 nucleotide sequence: TGTGCCAGCAGTTCGACAGGGGGGGCCTACGAGCAGTACTTC. This gives the protein CASSSTGGAYEQYF.

The chain is built from TRBV18 and TRBJ2-5; D is undetermined. The J call may be in error: the DNA end matches TRBJ2-7 better. The germline gives CDR1 KGHSH, CDR2 LQKENI. The CDR3 sequence is 14 residues long. In DNA, the CDR3 is TGTGCCAGCTCATCTCGCATGCATCCCTACGAGCAGTACTTC. Protein: CASSSRMHPYEQYF.

The genes are TRBV9 and TRBJ2-1; 10 bases align to TRBD2. Trimming took 0 bases from V and 7 from J; bases not matched to a gene: 10. CDR1 and CDR2 (germline): SGDLS, YYNGEE. This CDR3 spans 17 amino acids. CDR3 DNA sequence: TGTGCCAGCAGCGTAGAGCTAGCGGGAGAAAAGCGGAATGAGCAGTTCTTC. Encoded protein: CASSVELAGEKRNEQFF.

The chain has TRBV18 and TRBJ1-1; 12 bases map to TRBD1. The CDR3 covers 17 residues. Trimming took 6 bases from V and 2 from J; bases not matched to a gene: 10. The germline V gene encodes CDR1 KGHSH and CDR2 LQKENI. CDR3 protein: CASSLIGTGGGNTEAFF. The CDR3 DNA is TGTGCCAGCTCCCTTATTGGGACAGGGGGCGGAAACACTGAAGCTTTCTTT.

The chain employs TRBV6-5 and TRBJ2-7; D possibly corresponds to TRBD2 (5 bases). Trimming stripped 4 bases from V and 3 bases from J, with 19 bases between. The CDR3 loop spans 16 amino acids. The germline gives CDR1 MNHEY, CDR2 SVGAGI. The CDR3 nucleotides are TGTGCCAGCAGTTCCCACCCGGCTAGCTTACACTACGAGCAGTACTTC. Encoded protein: CASSSHPASLHYEQYF.

V gene TRBV7-2 combines with J gene TRBJ2-2, with no clear D. CDR1 is SGHTA, CDR2 FQGNSA, per germline. This CDR3 has 12 residues. Between the trimmed V and J ends, which lost 2 bases and 6 bases, there was a span of 4 bases. CDR3 bases: TGTGCCAGCAGCTTATCGGCCGGGGAGCTGTTTTTT. Protein: CASSLSAGELFF.

The rearrangement links TRBV6-5 to TRBJ1-1, with a weak D call TRBD1 (6 bases). The germline V gene encodes CDR1 MNHEY and CDR2 SVGAGI. The CDR3 has 15 residues. V lost 6 bases and J 6 bases, leaving 20 bases between the germline ends. CDR3 in amino acids: CASRLVTGREAEAFF. The CDR3 bases are TGTGCCAGCAGGCTGGTAACAGGGAGGGAGGCTGAAGCTTTCTTT.

This rearrangement joins TRBV4-1 to TRBJ2-3; perhaps TRBD2 as D (6 bases). V was pared by 1 base and J by 2 bases, with 13 bases between. CDR3 length: 16 amino acids. Germline-derived CDR1 and CDR2 are MGHRA and YSYEKL. The CDR3 region is CASSQARGGDTDTQYF. The CDR3 region has the DNA TGCGCCAGCAGCCAAGCCCGGGGAGGAGACACAGATACGCAGTATTTT.

The chain uses TRBV29-1 and TRBJ2-7; 7 bases are a match to TRBD1. V lost 6 bases to trimming and J lost 6 bases; unmatched junction nucleotides: 8. The CDR3 is 12 amino acids. Germline V gene lookup returns CDR1 SQVTM and CDR2 ANQGSEA. Written as DNA, the CDR3 is TGCAGCGTCAAGGGGGCAGGGGGCGAGCAGTACTTC. Translation: CSVKGAGGEQYF.